The clone carrying this T cell receptor (beta chain) showed up just a few times. The antigen remains undetermined. The germline V gene has CDR1 MNHEY and CDR2 SVGAGI. CDR3 length equals 14 residues. Unmatched junction bases numbered 10, after V lost 6 bases and J lost 6 bases. These data belong to a study of cytomegalovirus exposure and HLA in healthy donors. 13 Jbeta primers and 60 Vbeta primers were used for the PCR. Libraries were prepared by immunoSEQ multiplex PCR; TCRdb keeps only in-frame clonotypes and omits some of them. Of fewer than 250,000 clones listed, around 86% are singletons. Whole-study findings and limits: Rare sequences made up most TCRs, while some public TCRs were found in many donors. In the analysis, some V segments, TRBV6-2 and TRBV6-3 included, were excluded as indistinguishable.

The V call is TRBV6-5, the J call TRBJ2-7; 8 bases line up with TRBD1. This clonotype was obtained from a woman between 50 and 59 years old in good health and CMV-seropositive. Material for sequencing was PBMCs. CDR3 bases: TGTGCCAGCAGCGCCCCGGGACAGGAGGCCGAGCAGTACTTC. The encoded protein is CASSAPGQEAEQYF.